The 31 T cell receptor beta chains in this list originate from one sample, sequenced in a study of human T cells and chemical hapten exposure. Documented time point: patch test 2, 6 weeks after DPC sensitization. The sample's treatment: therapeutic diphenylcyclopropenone sensitization with weekly scalp DPC. TCRdb passed the RACE reads through MiXCR, listing each CDR3 protein once. The sample holds some 79,000 distinct CDR3 sequences; more than 9% are singletons and the top ten take about 5%. Material: whole blood, obtained in connection with sensitization to the hapten diphenylcyclopropenone (DPC). The receptors come from a woman aged 50 to 65 with alopecia areata. Some clones in this sample may be carry-over from other donors' samples.

This clonotype was counted ten times or more. The chain links TRBV5-6 to TRBJ1-2; D gene ambiguous. The ends were cut back, 0 bases at V and 3 bases at J, with 9 bases in the middle. The CDR3 has 14 amino acids. CDR1 and CDR2 (germline): SGHDT, YYEEEE. Written as DNA, the CDR3 is TGTGCCAGCAGCTTGGTTGGCAGTGACTATGGCTACACCTTC. Its translation is CASSLVGSDYGYTF.

A few counts support this clonotype. The chain has TRBV12-3 or TRBV12-4 and TRBJ2-7, with 8 positions matching TRBD2. This CDR3 contains 13 residues. V lost 6 bases and J lost 3; bases outside the gene matches: 4. CDR3 nucleotide sequence: TGTGCCAGCAGGAGGAGCGGGAGCTACGAGCAGTACTTC. This gives the protein CASRRSGSYEQYF.

This clonotype has more than one count but fewer than ten. The rearrangement uses TRBV4-3 and TRBJ2-7, with D unclear. Trimming removed 4 bases at V and 3 bases at J, with 10 bases between. Germline V lookup: CDR1 LGHNA, CDR2 YSLEER. The CDR3 runs to 13 residues. Here the CDR3 DNA reads TGCGCCAGCAGCCGAGACACCCGCTACGAGCAGTACTTC. This gives the protein CASSRDTRYEQYF.

As to this clonotype: A single base separates this from a much larger clone, so it may be a read error. The CDR3 loop is CSVEDTGGLETRYF. The DNA for the CDR3 is TGCAGCGTTGAAGACACGGGGGGGTTGGAGACCCGGTACTTC. V usage is TRBV29-1 and J usage is TRBJ2-5; 8 bases line up with TRBD2. In germline, CDR1 is SQVTM, CDR2 ANQGSEA. The CDR3 runs to 14 residues.

At least ten counts were recorded for this clonotype. V is TRBV2 and J is TRBJ1-2, with 11 bases that match TRBD1. The CDR3 is 14 amino acids. The V gene's germline CDR1 is SNHLY and CDR2 FYNNEI. V was clipped by 6 bases and J by 4 bases; unmatched bases: 4. CDR3 sequence: CASRPGTGGYGYTF. The CDR3 DNA reads as TGTGCCAGCAGGCCCGGGACAGGGGGCTATGGCTACACCTTC.

The CDR3 loop is CASSIEGQRGTYEQYF. The DNA for the CDR3 is TGTGCCAGTAGTATAGAGGGCCAGCGGGGAACCTACGAGCAGTACTTC. This sequence joins TRBV19 and TRBJ2-7; 7 bases are shared with TRBD2. CDR1 LNHDA and CDR2 SQIVND come from the germline V gene (reference sequence). This CDR3 has 16 amino acids. Trimming cost V 0 bases and J 2 bases; bases outside gene matches: 7.

This clonotype was detected a few times. The genes are TRBV11-2 and TRBJ1-1; 7 bases are a match to TRBD1. V gave up 1 base and J gave up 3 bases; unmatched junction bases: 8. The CDR3 runs to 16 residues. Germline loops: CDR1 SGHAT, CDR2 FQNNGV. The CDR3: CASSLGGTVKDTEAFF. In DNA form, the CDR3 reads TGTGCCAGCAGCTTAGGAGGGACAGTAAAAGACACTGAAGCTTTCTTT.

This clonotype was observed at least ten times. The V call is TRBV7-6, the J call TRBJ1-4; D perhaps matches TRBD1 (5 bases). V lost 1 base and J 8 bases, leaving 14 bases between the germline ends. This CDR3 is built from 15 residues. Germline loops: CDR1 SGHVS, CDR2 FNYEAQ. The CDR3 coding sequence is TGTGCCAGCAGCTTAGGCGTTCAGGGCTCCGAAAAACTGTTTTTT. This encodes CASSLGVQGSEKLFF. The complete variable domain, with remaining parts taken from reference TRBV7-6 and TRBJ1-4, reads GAGVSQSPRYKVTKRGQDVALRCDPISGHVSLYWYRQALGQGPEFLTYFNYEAQQDKSGLPNDRFSAERPEGSISTLTIQRTEQRDSAMYRCASSLGVQGSEKLFFGSGTQLSVL.

There are a few counts of this clonotype. This sequence joins TRBV5-1 and TRBJ2-1; TRBD2 might be the D (6 bases). Trimming cost V 0 bases and J 3 bases, with 10 bases left between them. This CDR3 has 15 residues. Germline V lookup: CDR1 SGHRS, CDR2 YFSETQ. Here the CDR3 DNA reads TGCGCCAGCAGCTTGGTTGCGGGACGCTACAATGAGCAGTTCTTC. Its protein product is CASSLVAGRYNEQFF.

Only a few counts were recorded for this clonotype. The V and J genes are TRBV28 and TRBJ1-6; D is undetermined. Per germline, CDR1 MDHEN and CDR2 SYDVKM. The CDR3 is 13 residues long. Trimming took off 8 bases at V and 10 bases at J, with 15 bases between the two ends. The CDR3 DNA is TGTGCCAGCTCTCGTAGGGTGCGGTCACCCCTCCACTTT. Amino acids: CASSRRVRSPLHF.

There are many counts of this clonotype. The V gene is TRBV20-1, the J gene TRBJ1-2; 7 nucleotides agree with TRBD1. This CDR3 contains 12 residues. The V gene's germline CDR1 is DFQATT and CDR2 SNEGSKA (reference sequence). Losses at the gene ends were 6 bases for V and 4 bases for J; bases not matched to a gene: 5. The CDR3 sequence is CSAQQGRYGYTF. The CDR3 bases are TGCAGTGCGCAACAGGGGCGCTATGGCTACACCTTC.

This clonotype was detected ten times or more. V and J are TRBV5-1 and TRBJ1-5; D is undetermined. The CDR3 is 15 residues long. Trimming shortened V by 4 bases and J by 7 bases, and 18 bases separated the two germline ends. CDR1 is SGHRS, CDR2 YFSETQ, per germline. The CDR3, as DNA: TGCGCCAGCAGCCCTTATGGAGGGTCGGGCCAGCCCCAGCATTTT. Amino acid sequence: CASSPYGGSGQPQHF.

In its sample, this clonotype was seen many times. The V gene is TRBV4-3, the J gene TRBJ1-6; no firm D call. Germline lookup yields CDR1 LGHNA and CDR2 YSLEER. The V and J ends lost 0 bases and 13 bases respectively, with 22 bases between them. The CDR3 is 17 amino acids. The CDR3 DNA reads TGCGCCAGCAGCCAAGATCCGGCGCCGGATTCGCCTACGCCCCTCCACTTT. Amino acid sequence: CASSQDPAPDSPTPLHF.

This clonotype showed up many times. This CDR3 reads CASRTLGYHEQFF. CDR3 nucleotides: TGTGCCAGCAGGACTCTGGGGTACCATGAGCAGTTCTTC. The rearrangement links TRBV11-2 to TRBJ2-1; D unresolved. Trimming cost V 6 bases and J 8 bases, with 14 bases left between them. The CDR3 runs 13 residues. The germline V gene encodes CDR1 SGHAT and CDR2 FQNNGV. Full variable domain (remainder filled in from reference TRBV11-2 and TRBJ2-1): EAGVAQSPRYKIIEKRQSVAFWCNPISGHATLYWYQQILGQGPKLLIQFQNNGVVDDSQLPKDRFSAERLKGVDSTLKIQPAKLEDSAVYLCASRTLGYHEQFFGPGTRLTVL.

In this sample, this clonotype turned up many times. The chain employs TRBV6-6 and TRBJ2-7, with D possibly TRBD2 on 6 matching bases. Trimming removed 2 bases from V and 0 bases from J, with 11 bases in between. This CDR3 spans 15 amino acids. The germline gives CDR1 MNHNY, CDR2 SVGAGI (reference sequence). The CDR3 is CASSYGRRDSYEQYF. Written as DNA, the CDR3 is TGTGCCAGCAGTTACGGCAGGAGGGACTCCTACGAGCAGTACTTC.

This clonotype was picked up a small number of times. The V call is TRBV20-1, the J call TRBJ2-7; D possibly uses TRBD1 or TRBD2 (5 bases each). Germline CDR1 and CDR2: DFQATT and SNEGSKA (reference sequence). The CDR3 is 15 residues long. Trimming stripped 3 bases from V and 1 base from J, with 16 bases between. The CDR3 DNA follows: TGCAGTGCTAGCGGGGCGGTGAGCCCATCCTACGAGCAGTACTTC. This translates into CSASGAVSPSYEQYF.

The chain couples TRBV7-2 to TRBJ1-5, with D maybe TRBD1 (5 bases). V lost 1 base, J lost 1 base, and 14 bases lay in between. The CDR3 loop spans 17 amino acids. Germline CDR1 and CDR2: SGHTA and FQGNSA. Here the CDR3 reads CASSLDGRARSNQPQHF. The CDR3 DNA sequence: TGTGCCAGCAGCTTAGATGGCAGGGCGAGGAGCAATCAGCCCCAGCATTTT.

In this sample, this clonotype turned up many times. The V gene is TRBV5-6, the J gene TRBJ2-1; 7 nucleotides agree with TRBD2. The V gene end was trimmed by 0 bases and the J gene end by 15 bases; junction bases not matched to a gene: 9. The CDR3 is 13 residues long. CDR1 and CDR2 (germline): SGHDT, YYEEEE. The CDR3 here is CASSLVGGSGAFF. DNA for the CDR3: TGTGCCAGCAGCTTGGTTGGCGGGAGTGGCGCGTTCTTC.

This clonotype was recorded many times. The chain joins TRBV9 to TRBJ2-3; no definite D call. This CDR3 contains 14 residues. Trimming removed 1 base at V and 2 bases at J, with 8 bases between. Per the germline V gene, CDR1 is SGDLS and CDR2 is YYNGEE. This CDR3 is CASSVLQITDTQYF. CDR3 bases: TGTGCCAGCAGCGTACTTCAGATCACAGATACGCAGTATTTT.

CDR3 amino acids: CSATASPLYEQYF. The CDR3 bases are TGCAGTGCAACGGCCAGTCCATTATACGAGCAGTACTTC. The chain recombines TRBV20-1 with TRBJ2-7; D call uncertain. Germline-derived CDR1 and CDR2 are DFQATT and SNEGSKA (reference sequence). Trimming pared 6 bases from V and 4 bases from J, leaving 16 bases between. There are 13 residues in the CDR3.

By share, this clonotype counts as medium-sized (0.01 to 0.1%). The chain is built from TRBV29-1 and TRBJ1-5, with D possibly being TRBD1 (5 bases). The CDR3 has 13 residues. Germline V CDR1 and CDR2: SQVTM, ANQGSEA. Trimming removed 4 bases at V and 2 bases at J, with 9 bases between. CDR3 nucleotide sequence: TGCAGCGTTGGATGGGGGGGCAATCAGCCCCAGCATTTT. Translating it yields CSVGWGGNQPQHF. Looking up the rest from reference TRBV29-1 and TRBJ1-5 gives the full variable domain: SAVISQKPSRDICQRGTSLTIQCQVDSQVTMMFWYRQQPGQSLTLIATANQGSEATYESGFVIDKFPISRPNLTFSTLTVSNMSPEDSSIYLCSVGWGGNQPQHFGDGTRLSIL.

The V call is TRBV20-1, the J call TRBJ1-5, with TRBD1 matching 8 bases. This CDR3 is built from 13 residues. Germline CDR1 and CDR2: DFQATT and SNEGSKA (reference sequence). With V trimmed by 4 bases and J by 2 bases, 1 base remained unmatched. This chain's CDR3 is CSAMTGGNQPQHF. The CDR3 DNA reads as TGCAGTGCTATGACAGGGGGCAATCAGCCCCAGCATTTT.

In this sample, this clonotype turned up many times. The chain uses TRBV29-1 and TRBJ2-4, with D unresolved. The germline V gene has CDR1 SQVTM and CDR2 ANQGSEA. The CDR3 totals 14 residues. Trimming pared 7 bases from V and 0 bases from J, leaving 13 bases between. CDR3 sequence reads: CSATPEIAKNIQYF. Here the CDR3 DNA reads TGCAGCGCGACCCCGGAAATAGCCAAAAACATTCAGTACTTC.

This clonotype was seen only a few times. The V and J genes are TRBV19 and TRBJ2-7, with D uncertain. CDR3 length equals 11 residues. V lost 6 bases, J lost 3 bases, and 6 bases lay in between. Germline CDR1 LNHDA, CDR2 SQIVND (reference sequence). CDR3 in amino acids: CASRRNYEQYF. The CDR3 DNA is TGTGCCAGTAGGCGGAACTACGAGCAGTACTTC.

The genes are TRBV28 and TRBJ2-7; D may be TRBD1 (5 bases). The CDR3 loop spans 18 amino acids. Trimming took off 3 bases at V and 5 bases at J, with 26 bases between the two ends. CDR1 and CDR2 from the germline V gene are MDHEN and SYDVKM. Here the CDR3 reads CASSFEAAGPYVSDEQYF. For the CDR3, the DNA is TGTGCCAGCAGTTTCGAGGCAGCAGGGCCCTATGTGTCGGACGAGCAGTACTTC.

This clonotype was picked up many times. The gene calls are TRBV18 and TRBJ2-3, with 12 bases fitting TRBD2. Trimming at V came to 3 bases and at J to 5 bases, leaving 9 bases not matched to a gene. This CDR3 spans 17 amino acids. Germline CDR1 and CDR2: KGHSH and LQKENI. CDR3 DNA: TGTGCCAGCTCACCGTCGACTAGCGGGAGTCGGGTAGATACGCAGTATTTT. Translated: CASSPSTSGSRVDTQYF. Looking up the rest from reference TRBV18 and TRBJ2-3 gives the full variable domain: NAGVMQNPRHLVRRRGQEARLRCSPMKGHSHVYWYRQLPEEGLKFMVYLQKENIIDESGMPKERFSAEFPKEGPSILRIQQVVRGDSAAYFCASSPSTSGSRVDTQYFGPGTRLTVL.

This clonotype occurred many times. J is TRBJ1-5 and V is TRBV28, with 7 positions matching TRBD1. The CDR3 length is 12 residues. After removal of 5 bases from V and 13 bases from J, the junction contained 8 bases not matched to a gene. Per germline, CDR1 MDHEN and CDR2 SYDVKM. The CDR3 nucleotides read TGTGCCAGCAGTCCCCCGGGACAGCTGCAGCATTTT. It encodes CASSPPGQLQHF.

Only a few counts were recorded for this clonotype. The chain employs TRBV5-4 and TRBJ2-1; D might be TRBD1 or TRBD2, each matching 6 bases. This CDR3 is built from 15 residues. V lost 4 bases, J lost 5 bases, and 16 bases lay in between. CDR1 is SGHNT and CDR2 is YYREEE in the germline V gene (reference sequence). CDR3 nucleotides: TGTGCCAGCAGCGCTGGAGGGGGAACCAACAATGAGCAGTTCTTC. Translated, it gives CASSAGGGTNNEQFF.

This chain uses TRBV4-2 with TRBJ2-3; TRBD2 aligns across 8 bases. The length of the CDR3 is 17 residues. J gave up 2 bases and V 2 bases, and 9 bases lay outside the gene matches. Germline V gene lookup returns CDR1 LGHNA and CDR2 YNFKEQ. The CDR3 nucleotides are TGTGCCAGCAGCCAATATCCTTGGACTAGCTTCACAGATACGCAGTATTTT. Amino acid sequence: CASSQYPWTSFTDTQYF.

The rearrangement uses TRBV15 and TRBJ2-7; D may be TRBD1 (6 bases). The CDR3 has 14 residues. Germline V gives CDR1 LNHNV, CDR2 YYDKDF (reference sequence). With 3 bases removed from V and 7 bases from J, the gap between germline ends came to 16 bases. CDR3 region: CATSRDSSLREQYF. DNA of the CDR3: TGTGCCACCAGCAGGGACAGTTCACTACGAGAGCAGTACTTC.

In its sample, this clonotype was seen a few times. The chain carries TRBV6-5 and TRBJ2-2; 13 bases map to TRBD2. The germline gives CDR1 MNHEY, CDR2 SVGAGI. J was trimmed by 3 bases and V by 1 base; bases with no gene match: 8. CDR3 size: 19 residues. Here the CDR3 reads CASSYFGLAGELHTGELFF. As DNA, the CDR3 is TGTGCCAGCAGTTACTTCGGACTAGCGGGAGAATTGCACACCGGGGAGCTGTTTTTT.